Below are 10 T cell receptor beta chains sequenced from a single sample in a study of blood T cell repertoires in COVID-19. Clones were sequenced by immunoSEQ multiplex PCR, and TCRdb holds only the in-frame ones, with some missing. Of about 100,000 clones in the sample, 80% to 90% were seen once. Sequencing was done on a sample of PBMCs or T cells enriched from blood (not recorded which). The source of these receptors is a woman in her 50s who had recovered from COVID-19.

The V call is TRBV4-1, the J call TRBJ1-5; the match to TRBD1 covers 7 bases. The V segment lost 0 bases and the J segment 5 bases; nucleotides outside the gene matches: 16. Looked up from germline, CDR1 is MGHRA and CDR2 is YSYEKL. The CDR3 totals 19 residues. CDR3 sequence: CASSQDPHGDRASDQPQHF. The CDR3 region has the DNA TGCGCCAGCAGCCAAGATCCTCATGGGGACAGAGCGAGTGATCAGCCCCAGCATTTT.

The chain's CDR3 is CASSQERSGSTDTQYF. In DNA form, the CDR3 reads TGTGCCAGCAGCCAAGAGAGGAGCGGGAGTACTGATACGCAGTATTTT. The gene calls are TRBV4-2 and TRBJ2-3; 8 nucleotides match TRBD2. Germline V gene data show CDR1 as LGHNA and CDR2 as YNFKEQ. The CDR3 contains 16 residues. Trimming removed 0 bases from V and 6 bases from J; junction bases left unmatched: 8.

J is TRBJ2-6 and V is TRBV28; D gene ambiguous. V was trimmed by 3 bases and J by 6 bases, leaving 15 bases between them. This CDR3 region has 16 residues. The germline V gene encodes CDR1 MDHEN and CDR2 SYDVKM. CDR3 sequence: CASSLGRSRKANVLTF. The CDR3 nucleotides are TGTGCCAGCAGTTTGGGCCGAAGTAGGAAGGCCAACGTCCTGACTTTC.

The chain couples TRBV30 to TRBJ1-4; D not resolved. This CDR3 has 14 amino acids. Per germline, CDR1 GTSNPN and CDR2 SVGIG (reference sequence). The V and J ends lost 2 bases and 4 bases respectively, with 11 bases between them. CDR3 protein: CAWSPGGGNEKLFF. In DNA, the CDR3 is TGTGCCTGGAGTCCGGGAGGAGGTAATGAAAAACTGTTTTTT.

In its sample, this clone was seen a few times. CDR3 nucleotides: TGTGCCAGCAGCCGCCGGCCGTTAGCGGCCTACGAGCAGTACTTC. Translated: CASSRRPLAAYEQYF. The rearrangement links TRBV3-1 (or the pseudogene TRBV3-2) to TRBJ2-7, with D possibly being TRBD2 (6 bases). CDR3 length: 15 amino acids. The germline gives CDR1 LGHDT, CDR2 YNNKEL (reference sequence). V shed 4 bases and J shed 2 bases, with 15 bases lying between them.

This clone has a single count. Other DNA sequences within the sample encode an identical CDR3. The CDR3 region has the DNA TGTGCCAGCTCACCAGAAGGGGGCTTGAACACTGAAGCTTTCTTT. Translating it yields CASSPEGGLNTEAFF. The gene calls are TRBV18 and TRBJ1-1; 7 bases match TRBD1. The CDR3 is made up of 15 amino acids. Germline trimming cut 2 bases from V and 0 bases from J; bases unmatched to any gene: 3. CDR1 is KGHSH and CDR2 is LQKENI in the germline V gene.

The sample holds one count of this clone. The rearrangement links TRBV4-1 to TRBJ2-2; maybe TRBD1 (5 bases). Germline lookup yields CDR1 MGHRA and CDR2 YSYEKL. V lost 6 bases to trimming and J lost 7 bases, with 15 bases between them. This CDR3 has 14 amino acids. CDR3 sequence reads: CASRRTRADGELFF. The CDR3 region has the DNA TGCGCCAGCAGGCGGACCAGGGCGGACGGGGAGCTGTTTTTT.

The rearrangement links TRBV28 to TRBJ1-2, with TRBD1 identical over 8 bases. J lost 7 bases, V lost 4 bases, and 8 bases had no gene match. Germline V lookup: CDR1 MDHEN, CDR2 SYDVKM. This CDR3 contains 14 residues. CDR3 sequence (DNA): TGTGCCAGCAGTTCCCTTCAGGGGGCCCGTGGCTACACCTTC. It codes for CASSSLQGARGYTF.

CDR3 DNA: TGTGCCAGCAGCTTAAAACACTACACAGATACGCAGTATTTT. Protein sequence: CASSLKHYTDTQYF. This chain joins TRBV13 and TRBJ2-3, with no clear D. The CDR3 runs 14 residues. CDR1 PRHDT and CDR2 FYEKMQ come from the germline V gene (reference sequence). V lost 2 bases to trimming and J lost 2 bases, with 8 bases between them. Drawing the rest from reference TRBV13 and TRBJ2-3, the complete variable domain is AAGVIQSPRHLIKEKRETATLKCYPIPRHDTVYWYQQGPGQDPQFLISFYEKMQSDKGSIPDRFSAQQFSDYHSELNMSSLELGDSALYFCASSLKHYTDTQYFGPGTRLTVL.

This clone was detected only a few times. The gene calls are TRBV9 and TRBJ2-5, with D perhaps matching TRBD2 (6 bases). The ends were cut back, 3 bases at V and 2 bases at J, with 17 bases in the middle. Germline V lookup: CDR1 SGDLS, CDR2 YYNGEE. The CDR3 runs to 16 residues. The chain's CDR3 is CASSDYGRGVQETQYF. CDR3 coding DNA: TGTGCCAGCAGCGATTATGGGCGGGGTGTACAAGAGACCCAGTACTTC. Supplemented by reference TRBV9 and TRBJ2-5, the full variable domain reads DSGVTQTPKHLITATGQRVTLRCSPRSGDLSVYWYQQSLDQGLQFLIQYYNGEERAKGNILERFSAQQFPDLHSELNLSSLELGDSALYFCASSDYGRGVQETQYFGPGTRLLVL.